Shown below are 30 T cell receptor beta chains from a single sample sequenced in a study of shared clonotypes between healthy human individuals. Using immunoSEQ multiplex PCR, the repertoire was profiled, and TCRdb retains in-frame clones only, with some absent. The sample carries some 1,600,000 clones, about 98% recorded once. Sequences were obtained from naive CD4+ T cells sorted from blood. Described subset: CD45RA+ positively selected. Receptors were obtained from a man under 40 in good health.

This chain joins TRBV4-1 and TRBJ1-1; unclear D gene. Trimming removed 3 bases from V and 5 bases from J, with 16 bases in between. Per the germline V gene, CDR1 is MGHRA and CDR2 is YSYEKL. CDR3 length: 15 amino acids. The CDR3 loop is CASSQPGAVRTEAFF. The DNA of the CDR3 is TGCGCCAGCAGCCAGCCCGGAGCGGTGAGAACTGAAGCTTTCTTT.

The rearrangement uses TRBV10-3 and TRBJ2-7; TRBD1 aligns across 8 bases. J gave up 5 bases and V 6 bases, and 6 bases lay outside the gene matches. This CDR3 has 13 residues. Germline-derived CDR1 and CDR2 are ENHRY and SYGVKD. The CDR3 nucleotides are TGTGCCATCAGGGTCCAGGGGGCTCACGAGCAGTACTTC. Its translation: CAIRVQGAHEQYF.

The rearrangement uses TRBV5-1 and TRBJ1-1, with TRBD1 matching over 10 bases. Trimming cost V 3 bases and J 5 bases; bases outside gene matches: 4. This CDR3 spans 14 amino acids. The germline CDR1 and CDR2 sequences are SGHRS and YFSETQ. Here the CDR3 reads CASSSTGGLTEAFF. Written as DNA, the CDR3 is TGCGCCAGCAGCTCGACAGGGGGCCTTACTGAAGCTTTCTTT.

The chain employs TRBV6-1 and TRBJ2-2, with 10 bases that match TRBD2. Germline CDR1 reads MNHNS; CDR2 reads SASEGT. CDR3 length: 17 amino acids. J lost 0 bases, V lost 0 bases, and 1 base had no gene match. The CDR3 DNA is TGTGCCAGCAGTGAAGCACTAGCGGGACCGAACACCGGGGAGCTGTTTTTT. It translates to CASSEALAGPNTGELFF.

This CDR3 is CASSLGDERMNTEAFF. In DNA form, the CDR3 reads TGTGCCAGCAGTTTAGGGGACGAGCGAATGAACACTGAAGCTTTCTTT. The chain uses TRBV28 and TRBJ1-1, with D tentatively TRBD1 (5 bases). The length of the CDR3 is 16 residues. V lost 2 bases, J lost 0 bases, and 13 bases lay in between. Germline V gives CDR1 MDHEN, CDR2 SYDVKM.

A single count supports this clone. The J gene is TRBJ1-1, the V gene TRBV30; 9 bases agree with TRBD1. CDR1 is GTSNPN, CDR2 SVGIG, per germline (reference sequence). The CDR3 runs 16 residues. Trimming cost V 3 bases and J 4 bases; bases outside gene matches: 12. This CDR3 is CAWRKGTGWLVTEAFF. CDR3 nucleotides: TGTGCCTGGAGAAAAGGGACAGGGTGGCTGGTCACTGAAGCTTTCTTT.

In the case of this clone: Other nucleotide sequences from this sample produce the same CDR3. The chain carries TRBV30 and TRBJ2-3; tentative D call: TRBD1 (5 bases). The CDR3 consists of 11 residues. Germline V CDR1 and CDR2: GTSNPN, SVGIG (reference sequence). The V and J ends lost 2 bases and 6 bases respectively, with 6 bases between them. The DNA of the CDR3 is TGTGCCTGGAGTAGGGGTGATACGCAGTATTTT. It translates to CAWSRGDTQYF.

The CDR3 nucleotides are TGTGCCAGAGGAGAATCCTACAATGAGCAGTTCTTC. Amino acids: CARGESYNEQFF. V usage is TRBV2 and J usage is TRBJ2-1; no definite D call. This CDR3 contains 12 residues. V was cut by 9 bases and J by 1 base, with 7 bases left in between. Germline values: CDR1 SNHLY, CDR2 FYNNEI.

The rearrangement links TRBV29-1 to TRBJ2-7; a possible D gene is TRBD2 (5 bases). Germline CDR1 is SQVTM and CDR2 is ANQGSEA. The CDR3 totals 15 residues. The CDR3 spells CRPRPADASSYEQYF. Written as DNA, the CDR3 is TGCAGACCCCGTCCAGCGGACGCGAGCTCCTACGAGCAGTACTTC.

CDR3 loop: CASSVKQGLSNQPQHF. The CDR3 nucleotides are TGTGCCAGTAGTGTCAAACAGGGGCTGTCCAATCAGCCCCAGCATTTT. V gene TRBV19 combines with J gene TRBJ1-5, with TRBD1 matching 7 bases. Trimming removed 5 bases from V and 3 bases from J; junction bases left unmatched: 10. The germline CDR1 and CDR2 sequences are LNHDA and SQIVND (reference sequence). This CDR3 region has 16 residues.

The rearrangement joins TRBV6-1 to TRBJ2-1; 11 nucleotides align to TRBD2. The ends lost 11 bases at V and 9 bases at J; junction bases unmatched: 12. Germline CDR1 and CDR2: MNHNS and SASEGT. The length of the CDR3 is 14 residues. The DNA for the CDR3 is TGTGCCGGGGGGACTCTAGCGGGAGGAGGTGAGCAGTTCTTC. This sequence encodes CAGGTLAGGGEQFF.

With respect to this clone: Other DNA sequences within the sample encode an identical CDR3. This chain connects TRBV20-1 to TRBJ2-1, with D tentatively TRBD2 (6 bases). Germline CDR1 reads DFQATT; CDR2 reads SNEGSKA (reference sequence). The CDR3 consists of 11 residues. The V end lost 3 bases, the J end lost 10 bases, and 10 bases lay between the germline ends. CDR3 nucleotides: TGCAGTGCTAGTCGAGCGGGCGAGCAGTTCTTC. Translation gives CSASRAGEQFF.

The genes are TRBV4-3 and TRBJ2-1, with D uncertain. CDR3 length equals 14 residues. The V end was cut by 4 bases, the J end by 1 base, with 8 bases between. Germline V gene sequence: CDR1 LGHNA, CDR2 YSLEER. CDR3 in amino acids: CASSLVWSYNEQFF. The CDR3 nucleotides are TGCGCCAGCAGCCTTGTCTGGTCCTACAATGAGCAGTTCTTC.

The rearrangement uses TRBV7-2 and TRBJ2-1; D unresolved. V was shortened by 1 base and J by 8 bases, with 12 bases between the two germline ends. Germline CDR1 is SGHTA and CDR2 is FQGNSA. The CDR3 contains 14 residues. The CDR3 region has the DNA TGTGCCAGCAGCTTAGACCCCCCAGCCCATGAGCAGTTCTTC. This sequence encodes CASSLDPPAHEQFF.

V usage is TRBV18 and J usage is TRBJ1-1; D unclear. The V end was cut by 4 bases, the J end by 4 bases, with 13 bases between. CDR1 and CDR2 (germline): KGHSH, LQKENI. The CDR3 runs 14 residues. CDR3 sequence (DNA): TGTGCCAGCTCACTTGGGCGCGGGAGCACTGAAGCTTTCTTT. Translation gives CASSLGRGSTEAFF.

J is TRBJ2-3 and V is TRBV29-1; no clear D. Germline CDR1 is SQVTM and CDR2 is ANQGSEA. The CDR3 has 12 residues. Trimming took off 3 bases at V and 4 bases at J, with 8 bases between the two ends. CDR3 residues: CSVDRFADTQYF. The CDR3 DNA is TGCAGCGTTGACCGGTTCGCAGATACGCAGTATTTT.

This chain joins TRBV9 and TRBJ2-1; 8 bases are shared with TRBD2. The ends lost 0 bases at V and 16 bases at J; junction bases unmatched: 9. Germline V gene sequence: CDR1 SGDLS, CDR2 YYNGEE. CDR3 length: 13 residues. Here the CDR3 reads CASSVAGAGENFF. The CDR3 DNA is TGTGCCAGCAGCGTAGCGGGAGCGGGAGAAAATTTCTTC. Complete variable domain (other parts from reference TRBV9 and TRBJ2-1): DSGVTQTPKHLITATGQRVTLRCSPRSGDLSVYWYQQSLDQGLQFLIQYYNGEERAKGNILERFSAQQFPDLHSELNLSSLELGDSALYFCASSVAGAGENFFGPGTRLTVL.

V usage is TRBV14 and J usage is TRBJ2-1; 13 bases are shared with TRBD2. The germline V gene has CDR1 SGHDN and CDR2 FVKESK. The CDR3 spans 16 residues. V dropped 4 bases and J dropped 5; count of bases not matched to a gene: 5. The CDR3 DNA reads as TGTGCCAGCAGCCCAGGGACTAGCGGGACGAACAATGAGCAGTTCTTC. Its translation is CASSPGTSGTNNEQFF.

The J gene is TRBJ1-2, the V gene TRBV6-6, with D unresolved. The V end lost 6 bases, the J end lost 0 bases, and 8 bases lay between the germline ends. CDR1 is MNHNY, CDR2 SVGAGI, per germline (reference sequence). The CDR3 contains 13 residues. As DNA, the CDR3 is TGTGCCAGCAGCCGCGACACTAACTATGGCTACACCTTC. Its protein is CASSRDTNYGYTF.

V and J are TRBV15 and TRBJ1-5; D is unresolved. Germline values: CDR1 LNHNV, CDR2 YYDKDF (reference sequence). This CDR3 is 16 amino acids long. V gave up 5 bases and J gave up 3 bases, with 17 bases separating them. The CDR3 sequence: CATSRSGVVYNQPQHF. The DNA of the CDR3 is TGTGCCACCAGCCGGTCTGGGGTAGTGTACAATCAGCCCCAGCATTTT.

This rearrangement joins TRBV18 to TRBJ1-4, with a weak D call TRBD1 (5 bases). Per germline, CDR1 KGHSH and CDR2 LQKENI. The CDR3 covers 13 residues. The V and J ends lost 5 bases and 3 bases respectively, with 7 bases between them. CDR3 amino acids: CASSSQANEKLFF. The CDR3 DNA is TGTGCCAGCTCATCACAGGCTAATGAAAAACTGTTTTTT.

The rearrangement joins TRBV5-8 to TRBJ2-7, with 7 bases matching TRBD2. The CDR3 runs 13 residues. Germline assignment: CDR1 SGHTS and CDR2 YDEGEE. J lost 2 bases, V lost 9 bases, and 8 bases had no gene match. The CDR3 bases are TGTGCCACCTCTCGGGGAGGGACCTACGAGCAGTACTTC. Encoded protein: CATSRGGTYEQYF.

This clone was recorded only once. The chain links TRBV5-6 to TRBJ2-2; TRBD2 aligns across 9 bases. Germline values: CDR1 SGHDT, CDR2 YYEEEE. The V and J ends lost 1 base and 11 bases, in that order; junction bases with no gene match: 18. The CDR3 loop spans 18 amino acids. CDR3 coding DNA: TGTGCCAGCAGCTTGTTCGGCCGGGCGGGAGGGCTAAATTCCGAGCTGTTTTTT. Encoded protein: CASSLFGRAGGLNSELFF.

The rearrangement links TRBV18 to TRBJ2-7; D is ambiguous. The V and J ends lost 1 base and 5 bases respectively, with 6 bases between them. The CDR3 is made up of 12 amino acids. In germline, CDR1 is KGHSH, CDR2 LQKENI. The CDR3 DNA reads as TGTGCCAGCTCACCACATATGGACGAGCAGTACTTC. This translates into CASSPHMDEQYF.

This sequence joins TRBV2 and TRBJ2-7; TRBD2 matches at 8 bases. J was trimmed by 7 bases and V by 0 bases; bases with no gene match: 5. Germline-derived CDR1 and CDR2 are SNHLY and FYNNEI. The CDR3 consists of 14 residues. The DNA of the CDR3 is TGTGCCAGCAGTGAAGCGAAGGGCGGGAGGGAGCAGTACTTC. It codes for CASSEAKGGREQYF. The full variable domain, rest sourced from reference TRBV2 and TRBJ2-7, is EPEVTQTPSHQVTQMGQEVILRCVPISNHLYFYWYRQILGQKVEFLVSFYNNEISEKSEIFDDQFSVERPDGSNFTLKIRSTKLEDSAMYFCASSEAKGGREQYFGPGTRLTVT.

This chain joins TRBV2 and TRBJ2-6; tentatively, D is TRBD2 (6 bases). The CDR3 runs 17 residues. CDR1 is SNHLY, CDR2 FYNNEI, per germline. The V end lost 7 bases, the J end lost 2 bases, and 18 bases lay between the germline ends. The CDR3 sequence is CASTAEEGLAGANVLTF. The CDR3 nucleotides are TGTGCCAGCACGGCGGAGGAGGGTCTTGCTGGGGCCAACGTCCTGACTTTC.

The chain is built from TRBV11-3 and TRBJ2-2; unclear D gene. CDR1 SGHNT and CDR2 YENEEA come from the germline V gene. Trimming cost V 2 bases and J 8 bases, with 9 bases left between them. The CDR3 spans 13 residues. The chain's CDR3 is CASSLYSTGELFF. The CDR3 DNA sequence: TGTGCCAGCAGCTTATACAGCACTGGGGAGCTGTTTTTT.

This clone was recorded only once. The chain joins TRBV7-8 to TRBJ2-2, with no clear D. Germline CDR1 SGHVS, CDR2 FQNEAQ. V dropped 1 base and J dropped 0 bases, with 9 bases sitting between them. This CDR3 spans 16 amino acids. Here the CDR3 reads CASSLVSRTNTGELFF. The CDR3, as DNA: TGTGCCAGCAGCTTAGTTAGCAGAACGAACACCGGGGAGCTGTTTTTT.

Concerning this clone itself: The sample contains more than one DNA sequence encoding this CDR3. This CDR3 reads CASSFDRVNTEAFF. CDR3 in DNA: TGTGCCAGCAGCTTTGACAGGGTGAACACTGAAGCTTTCTTT. This chain connects TRBV6-6 to TRBJ1-1; 7 bases are shared with TRBD1. This CDR3 is built from 14 residues. CDR1 MNHNY and CDR2 SVGAGI come from the germline V gene (reference sequence). Unmatched junction bases numbered 4, after V lost 6 bases and J lost 0 bases.

As DNA, the CDR3 is TGCGCCAGCAGCCAAGATTGGCAGTCCTACGAGCAGTACTTC. Residues: CASSQDWQSYEQYF. J is TRBJ2-7 and V is TRBV4-1; D remains ambiguous. CDR3 length: 14 amino acids. Germline values: CDR1 MGHRA, CDR2 YSYEKL. Trimming left V 0 bases short and J 1 base short, with 7 bases between.